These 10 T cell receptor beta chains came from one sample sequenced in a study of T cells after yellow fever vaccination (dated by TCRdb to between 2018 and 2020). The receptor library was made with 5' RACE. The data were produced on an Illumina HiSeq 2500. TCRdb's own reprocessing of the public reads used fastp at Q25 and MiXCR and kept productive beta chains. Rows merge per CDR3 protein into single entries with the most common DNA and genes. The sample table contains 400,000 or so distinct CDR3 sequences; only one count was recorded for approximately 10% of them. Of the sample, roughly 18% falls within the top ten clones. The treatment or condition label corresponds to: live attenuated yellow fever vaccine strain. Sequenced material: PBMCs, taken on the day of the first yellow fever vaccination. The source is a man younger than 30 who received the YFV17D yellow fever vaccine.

The CDR3 DNA sequence: TGTGCCAGCAGCCGTTACCCAGATACGCAGTATTTT. Translating it yields CASSRYPDTQYF. The rearrangement uses TRBV5-6 and TRBJ2-3; the D is unclear. The CDR3 is 12 residues long. Germline-derived CDR1 and CDR2 are SGHDT and YYEEEE. V lost 4 bases and J 4 bases, leaving 7 bases between the germline ends.

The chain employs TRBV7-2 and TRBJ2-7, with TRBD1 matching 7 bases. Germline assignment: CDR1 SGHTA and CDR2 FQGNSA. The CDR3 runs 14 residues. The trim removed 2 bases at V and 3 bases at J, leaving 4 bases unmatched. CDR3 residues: CASSLSPGGYEQYF. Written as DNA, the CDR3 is TGTGCCAGCAGCTTAAGCCCAGGGGGCTACGAGCAGTACTTC.

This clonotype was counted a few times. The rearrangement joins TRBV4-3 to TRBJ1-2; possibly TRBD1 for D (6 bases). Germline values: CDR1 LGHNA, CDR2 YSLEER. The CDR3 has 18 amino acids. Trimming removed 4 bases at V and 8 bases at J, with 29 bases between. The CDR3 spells CASSPHYKQGGSAYGYTF. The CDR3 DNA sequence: TGCGCCAGCAGCCCGCACTATAAACAGGGAGGGTCGGCCTACGGCTACACCTTC.

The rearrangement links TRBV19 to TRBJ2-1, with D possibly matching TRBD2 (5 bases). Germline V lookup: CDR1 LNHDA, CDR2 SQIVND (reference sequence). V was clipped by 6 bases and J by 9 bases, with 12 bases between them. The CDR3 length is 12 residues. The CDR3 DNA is TGTGCCAGTAGAGCGGAGACGGCTGAGCAGTTCTTC. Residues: CASRAETAEQFF.

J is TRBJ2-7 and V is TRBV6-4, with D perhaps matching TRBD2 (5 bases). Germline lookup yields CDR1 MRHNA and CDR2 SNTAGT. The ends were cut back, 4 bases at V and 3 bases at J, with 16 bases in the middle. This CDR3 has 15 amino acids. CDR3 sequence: CASSADWGVVYEQYF. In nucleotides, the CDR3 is TGTGCCAGCAGTGCCGATTGGGGAGTGGTCTACGAGCAGTACTTC.

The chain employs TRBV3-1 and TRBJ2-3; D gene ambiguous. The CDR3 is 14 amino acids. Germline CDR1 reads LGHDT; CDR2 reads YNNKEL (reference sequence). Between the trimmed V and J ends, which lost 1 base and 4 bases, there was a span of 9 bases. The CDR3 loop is CASSQGAGPDTQYF. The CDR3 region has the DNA TGTGCCAGCAGCCAAGGGGCTGGCCCAGATACGCAGTATTTT.

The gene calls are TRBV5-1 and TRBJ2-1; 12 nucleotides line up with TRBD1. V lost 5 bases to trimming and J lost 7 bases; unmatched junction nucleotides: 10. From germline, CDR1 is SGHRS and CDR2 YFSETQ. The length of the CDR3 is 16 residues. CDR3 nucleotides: TGCGCCAGCAGGCCTGGGACAGGGGGCGGGTATAATGAGCAGTTCTTC. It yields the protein CASRPGTGGGYNEQFF.

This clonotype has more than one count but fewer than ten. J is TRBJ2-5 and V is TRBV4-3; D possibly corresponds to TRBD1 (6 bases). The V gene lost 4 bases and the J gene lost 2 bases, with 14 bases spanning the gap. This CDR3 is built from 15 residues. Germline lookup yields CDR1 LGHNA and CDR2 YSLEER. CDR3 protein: CASSRTSGAQETQYF. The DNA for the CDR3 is TGCGCCAGCAGCCGAACTTCAGGGGCACAAGAGACCCAGTACTTC.

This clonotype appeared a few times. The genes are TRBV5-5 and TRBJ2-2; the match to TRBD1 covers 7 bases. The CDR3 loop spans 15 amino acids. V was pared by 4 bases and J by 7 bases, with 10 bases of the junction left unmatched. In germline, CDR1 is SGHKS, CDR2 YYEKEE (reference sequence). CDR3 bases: TGTGCCAGCAGCCGAACGACAGGGTCGGACGGGGAGCTGTTTTTT. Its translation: CASSRTTGSDGELFF.

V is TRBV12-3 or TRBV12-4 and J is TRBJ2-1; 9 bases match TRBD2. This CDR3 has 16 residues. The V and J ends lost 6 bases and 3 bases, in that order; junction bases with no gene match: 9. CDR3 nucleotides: TGTGCCAGCAGGCGACTAGCGGAAGTATACTACAATGAGCAGTTCTTC. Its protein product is CASRRLAEVYYNEQFF.